This T cell receptor (beta chain) was obtained from a study of T cell responses to AZD1222 COVID-19 vaccine. Profiled with immunoSEQ multiplex PCR; TCRdb holds only in-frame clones, not every one. The sample carries more than 30,000 clones, approximately 88% recorded once. Looked up from germline, CDR1 is MGHRA and CDR2 is YSYEKL. This CDR3 is built from 15 residues. V was shortened by 0 bases and J by 8 bases, with 13 bases between the two germline ends. Sequenced here: peripheral blood, sampled 28 days after the second AZD1222 dose. The genes are TRBV4-1 and TRBJ1-4, with TRBD1 as a possible D gene (6 bases). The source is an adult who received the AZD1222 COVID-19 vaccine. CDR3 in DNA: TGCGCCAGCAGCCAAGATACAGGGAGAGGGGAAAAACTGTTTTTT. Translation gives CASSQDTGRGEKLFF.